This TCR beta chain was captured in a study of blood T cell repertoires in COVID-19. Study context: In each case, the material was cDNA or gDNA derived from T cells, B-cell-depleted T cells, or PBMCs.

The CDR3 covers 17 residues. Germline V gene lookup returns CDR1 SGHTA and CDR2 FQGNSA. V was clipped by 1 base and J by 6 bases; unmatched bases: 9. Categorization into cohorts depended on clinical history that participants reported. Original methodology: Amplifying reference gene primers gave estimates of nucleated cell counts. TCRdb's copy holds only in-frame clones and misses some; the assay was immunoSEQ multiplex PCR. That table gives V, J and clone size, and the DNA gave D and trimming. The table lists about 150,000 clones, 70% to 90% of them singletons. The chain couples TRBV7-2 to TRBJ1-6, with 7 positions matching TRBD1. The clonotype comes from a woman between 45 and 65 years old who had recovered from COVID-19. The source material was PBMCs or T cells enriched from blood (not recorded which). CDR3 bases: TGTGCCAGCAGCTTAGACTCCCTGGGACAGCTTAATTCACCCCTCCACTTT. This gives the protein CASSLDSLGQLNSPLHF.